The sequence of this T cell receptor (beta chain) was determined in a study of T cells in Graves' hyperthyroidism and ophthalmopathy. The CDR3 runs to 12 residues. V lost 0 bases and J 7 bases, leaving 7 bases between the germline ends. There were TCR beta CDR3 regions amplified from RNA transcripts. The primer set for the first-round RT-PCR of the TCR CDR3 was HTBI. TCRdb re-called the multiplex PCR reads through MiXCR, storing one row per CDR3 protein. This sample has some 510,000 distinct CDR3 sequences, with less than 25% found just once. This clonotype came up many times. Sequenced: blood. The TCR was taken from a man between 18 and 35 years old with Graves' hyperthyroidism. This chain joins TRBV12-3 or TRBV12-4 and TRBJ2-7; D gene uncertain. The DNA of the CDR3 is TGTGCCAGCAGTTTAGCGTTAGGAGAGCAGTACTTC. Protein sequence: CASSLALGEQYF.